One sample yielded the 4 T cell receptor beta chains listed below, sequenced in a study of early T cells in non-severe SARS-CoV-2 infection listed by TCRdb under 2021. The library came from 5' RACE. Sequencing instrument: NextSeq 500. TCRdb ran its own pipeline on the public reads, namely fastp trimming at Q25 and MiXCR clone calling, and kept in-frame beta chains. Here each entry gathers all rows of one CDR3 protein and keeps the most common genes and DNA. The sample has around 81,000 distinct CDR3 sequences on record, about 14% of them singletons. Jointly, the top ten make up roughly 9.8% of the sample. The sequencing sample was made of whole blood. The receptors derive from an adult who was a healthcare worker with PCR-confirmed SARS-CoV-2 infection or an uninfected control (not recorded which).

V gene TRBV7-7 combines with J gene TRBJ2-5; 7 bases match TRBD1. J gave up 4 bases and V 4 bases, and 12 bases lay outside the gene matches. Germline V lookup: CDR1 SSHAT, CDR2 FNYEAQ (reference sequence). CDR3 size: 16 residues. CDR3 DNA sequence: TGTGCCAGCAGCTCCCCTACAGGGGACGGAGGAGAGACCCAGTACTTC. Encoded protein: CASSSPTGDGGETQYF.

The chain links TRBV27 to TRBJ2-1, with 8 bases identical to TRBD2. The V gene end was trimmed by 5 bases and the J gene end by 3 bases; junction bases not matched to a gene: 6. Germline lookup yields CDR1 MNHEY and CDR2 SMNVEV (reference sequence). The CDR3 length is 15 residues. The CDR3 spells CASSLSGEYYNEQFF. The CDR3 DNA follows: TGTGCCAGCAGTCTTAGCGGGGAGTACTACAATGAGCAGTTCTTC.

This clonotype was counted only a few times. This sequence joins TRBV7-9 and TRBJ2-1; 10 nucleotides match TRBD1. CDR1 and CDR2 (germline): SEHNR, FQNEAQ (reference sequence). This CDR3 contains 13 residues. The V gene end was trimmed by 7 bases and the J gene end by 9 bases; junction bases not matched to a gene: 6. CDR3 residues: CASKLTGGSEQFF. CDR3 bases: TGTGCCAGCAAGTTGACAGGGGGCAGTGAGCAGTTCTTC.

V usage is TRBV2 and J usage is TRBJ2-1; D unclear. The CDR3 totals 14 residues. Germline CDR1 and CDR2: SNHLY and FYNNEI. V lost 4 bases, J lost 2 bases, and 9 bases lay in between. The CDR3 spells CASSVIRPYNEQFF. The CDR3 bases are TGTGCCAGCAGTGTGATTAGGCCCTACAATGAGCAGTTCTTC. Full variable domain (remainder filled in from reference TRBV2 and TRBJ2-1): EPEVTQTPSHQVTQMGQEVILRCVPISNHLYFYWYRQILGQKVEFLVSFYNNEISEKSEIFDDQFSVERPDGSNFTLKIRSTKLEDSAMYFCASSVIRPYNEQFFGPGTRLTVL.